This TCR beta chain was captured in a study of post-analysis software for immune sequencing data (dated by TCRdb to 2015 to 2017). Broadly, across the study: The recorded disease courses included relapsing-remitting, secondary progressive and progressive-relapsing multiple sclerosis, and some patients had no subtype annotation. A subset of samples was prepared in parallel using single-end sample barcoding, then pooled and co-amplified after Illumina adapter ligation. Patient repertoires were compared against roughly 10 previously published healthy control repertoires from donors aged 6 to 25 years.

Regarding this clonotype: The clone's antigen remains unknown. Base qualities are not recorded, but no much larger clone differs from it by a single base.

Library generation was performed with PCR. Instrument on record: Illumina HiSeq 2500. Unique molecular identifiers were incorporated into TCR beta cDNA libraries to reduce PCR and sequencing biases. Some 500,000 cDNA molecules were obtained per 1 to 10 million input T cells, so each molecule approximated one T cell. The patient libraries were prepared and sequenced with the same protocol used for the earlier healthy control dataset. Within a given batch, samples were prepared together, multiplexed and sequenced on the same HiSeq lane. The paper's data handling went like this. MIGEC handled the raw barcoded reads, throwing out single-read molecular identifier groups before consensus assembly and CDR3 extraction. Clonotype tables were post-analysed with VDJtools, normalizing diversity by down-sampling all datasets to the smallest sample size. In repertoire overlap clustering, CDR3 amino acid sequences, but not nucleotide sequences, were matched to correct batch-related cross-sample contamination. TCRdb redid the processing of the public reads, applying fastp at Q25 and MiXCR, and retained in-frame beta chains. Merged by CDR3 protein, the rows form single entries marked with the most common genes and DNA. Here the V and J calls rest on TCRdb's processing, not on the authors' analysis. This sample lists 820,000 or so distinct CDR3 sequences; 53% were detected once. The ten top clones hold over 4% of the sample.

Reading the germline V gene (reference sequence) gives CDR1 DFQATT and CDR2 SNEGSKA. Germline trimming amounts to 7 bases on V and 7 bases on J, with 4 as the count of junction bases outside the gene matches. From the cysteine through the phenylalanine, the CDR3 covers 13 amino acids. Kept here is only the CDR3 DNA, which spans 39 bases and is read in frame from base 1. What the research found in general, with its limitations: Multiple sclerosis patients had significantly lower normalized Chao1 diversity than controls, a result that suggests substantial peripheral T-cell clonal expansion. Significantly higher frequencies in patients than in controls were found for several TRBV segments, including TRBV5-6, TRBV5-1 and TRBV20-1. The multiple sclerosis patient group was slightly younger than the control group. Direct clustering with F measure showed strong co-clustering of samples prepared in the same batch, prompting a batch-effect correction.

TCR beta repertoires were profiled from peripheral blood of roughly 13 young patients with multiple sclerosis to demonstrate the VDJtools post-analysis software. The multiple sclerosis patients were children and adolescents between roughly 6 and 17 years of age. Specimen: blood. This receptor was obtained from a girl aged 10-17 years with multiple sclerosis. This sequence uses TRBV20-1 and TRBJ2-4, with 13 junctional bases fitting TRBD2. The CDR3 region: CSGTSGGANIQYF. The nucleotides are TGCAGTGGAACTAGCGGGGGGGCCAACATTCAGTACTTC.